Shown below are 11 T cell receptor beta chains from a single sample sequenced in a study of T cell responses to AZD1222 COVID-19 vaccine. Profiled with immunoSEQ multiplex PCR; TCRdb holds only in-frame clones, not every one. The table has about 86,000 clones, 85% to 90% seen once. This specimen was peripheral blood, taken 28 days after the second AZD1222 dose. The receptors come from an adult who received the AZD1222 COVID-19 vaccine.

This clone was seen once. This chain uses TRBV7-2 with TRBJ2-5, with D tentatively TRBD1 or TRBD2 (5 bases each). TRBJ2-7 matches the DNA end more closely, so the J call is doubtful. The germline CDR1 and CDR2 sequences are SGHTA and FQGNSA. The CDR3 is 13 amino acids. CDR3 residues: CASSGDQSYEQYF. The CDR3 DNA reads as TGTGCCAGCAGTGGGGACCAATCCTACGAGCAGTACTTC.

V gene TRBV28 combines with J gene TRBJ2-2; D is possibly TRBD2 (6 bases). The CDR3 sequence is 15 residues long. The germline V gene has CDR1 MDHEN and CDR2 SYDVKM. V was cut by 2 bases and J by 4 bases, with 11 bases left in between. The CDR3 loop is CASSLAQGGTGELFF. The CDR3 DNA is TGTGCCAGCAGTTTAGCCCAGGGAGGCACCGGGGAGCTGTTTTTT.

This clone appeared a single time. This chain connects TRBV2 to TRBJ2-2, with D perhaps TRBD1 (6 bases). Trimming took 6 bases from V and 0 from J, leaving 8 bases between them. The CDR3 is made up of 14 amino acids. Germline lookup yields CDR1 SNHLY and CDR2 FYNNEI. In DNA, the CDR3 is TGTGCCAGCAGGGGACACCCGAACACCGGGGAGCTGTTTTTT. Translated, it gives CASRGHPNTGELFF.

The chain is built from TRBV5-1 and TRBJ1-6, with a tentative D call TRBD1 (6 bases). The V end lost 4 bases, the J end lost 2 bases, and 13 bases lay between the germline ends. Germline V gene lookup returns CDR1 SGHRS and CDR2 YFSETQ. The CDR3 is made up of 16 amino acids. For the CDR3, the DNA is TGCGCCAGCAGCGCTGGGGGCGTAACCTATAATTCACCCCTCCACTTT. Protein: CASSAGGVTYNSPLHF.

This chain joins TRBV4-2 and TRBJ2-1, with a weak D call TRBD2 (6 bases). The CDR3 consists of 14 residues. CDR1 is LGHNA, CDR2 YNFKEQ, per germline. The V end lost 5 bases, the J end lost 8 bases, and 16 bases lay between the germline ends. Here the CDR3 DNA reads TGTGCCAGCAGCGGGCCGGGAGTGTTGTATGAGCAGTTCTTC. Translated: CASSGPGVLYEQFF.

By share of the sample, this clone is medium-sized. The chain couples TRBV15 to TRBJ1-3; 11 nucleotides agree with TRBD1. The V gene end was trimmed by 1 base and the J gene end by 5 bases; junction bases not matched to a gene: 10. This CDR3 region has 18 residues. The V gene's germline CDR1 is LNHNV and CDR2 YYDKDF (reference sequence). The CDR3 DNA reads TGTGCCACCAGCAGAGCCGGGACAGGGGGGTCCAAGAGAAACACCATATATTTT. Residues: CATSRAGTGGSKRNTIYF. Combining the CDR3 with reference TRBV15 and TRBJ1-3 gives the whole variable domain DAMVIQNPRYQVTQFGKPVTLSCSQTLNHNVMYWYQQKSSQAPKLLFHYYDKDFNNEADTPDNFQSRRPNTSFCFLDIRSPGLGDTAMYLCATSRAGTGGSKRNTIYFGEGSWLTVV.

The chain combines TRBV4-2 with TRBJ1-5, with TRBD1 as a possible D gene (6 bases). The CDR3 contains 15 residues. V lost 2 bases and J 7 bases, leaving 15 bases between the germline ends. Germline CDR1 reads LGHNA; CDR2 reads YNFKEQ. CDR3 coding DNA: TGTGCCAGCAGCCAAACACAGGGCTCGGGGCAGCCCCAGCATTTT. Protein: CASSQTQGSGQPQHF.

The chain carries TRBV30 and TRBJ1-5; D is perhaps TRBD1 (6 bases). CDR3 length: 14 amino acids. Trimming pared 5 bases from V and 1 base from J, leaving 12 bases between. CDR1 GTSNPN and CDR2 SVGIG come from the germline V gene (reference sequence). CDR3 DNA: TGTGCCTGGGGACAGACCTCGAGCAATCAGCCCCAGCATTTT. Translating it yields CAWGQTSSNQPQHF. Drawing the rest from reference TRBV30 and TRBJ1-5, the complete variable domain is SQTIHQWPATLVQPVGSPLSLECTVEGTSNPNLYWYRQAAGRGLQLLFYSVGIGQISSEVPQNLSASRPQDRQFILSSKKLLLSDSGFYLCAWGQTSSNQPQHFGDGTRLSIL.

V usage is TRBV2 and J usage is TRBJ2-7; D gene ambiguous. Trimming shortened V by 6 bases and J by 7 bases, and 19 bases separated the two germline ends. CDR1 and CDR2 from the germline V gene are SNHLY and FYNNEI. This CDR3 is built from 14 residues. The CDR3 spells CASRGFSIVGEQYF. DNA of the CDR3: TGTGCCAGCAGGGGCTTTTCTATTGTTGGTGAGCAGTACTTC.

This chain uses TRBV2 with TRBJ2-1, with 10 nucleotides matching TRBD2. J was trimmed by 8 bases and V by 3 bases; bases with no gene match: 7. Germline V gene data show CDR1 as SNHLY and CDR2 as FYNNEI. CDR3 size: 15 residues. The CDR3 loop is CASSEGLASVDEQFF. The CDR3 nucleotides are TGTGCCAGCAGTGAGGGACTAGCGAGTGTGGATGAGCAGTTCTTC.

The rearrangement joins TRBV29-1 to TRBJ2-7; a possible D gene is TRBD2 (6 bases). The CDR3 runs to 13 residues. Germline lookup yields CDR1 SQVTM and CDR2 ANQGSEA. Trimming stripped 4 bases from V and 5 bases from J, with 15 bases between. CDR3 DNA sequence: TGCAGCGTTGGGAGCAGATCGGGGGACGAGCAGTACTTC. This sequence encodes CSVGSRSGDEQYF.